This T cell receptor (beta chain) was recorded in a study of cytomegalovirus exposure and HLA in healthy donors (TCRdb year 2017). A note on the overall study: In an earlier analysis of approximately 640 of the donors, 276 Gb of sequence data and 90 million to 120 million unique TCR beta sequences from about 179 million T cells were reported. The aim of the study was to test whether cataloging public T cell receptors could identify signatures of past pathogen exposure. A later genetic analysis took genome-wide SNP genotypes for about 65% of the 666 donors and used that subset as a discovery cohort. An early release that covered about 600 HLA-typed donors contained approximately 300 gigabases of sequencing data and tens of millions of unique TCR sequences. Donor age, sex, ethnicity and CMV serostatus were compiled alongside the repertoire data. Because of strong linkage in the cohort, roughly five DR-DQ haplotypes were treated as single units for association and clustering. Typing coverage differed by locus: A, B, C, DRB1 and DQB1 were typed in about 629-640 donors, DQA1 in around 500, DPA1 in some 600, and DPB1 in 450 to 490. A separate validation cohort of 90 to 150 different subjects was used in addition to the approximately 700-subject first cohort. To decide whether each TCR beta V gene segment behaved as functional or pseudogenic, an earlier analysis of approximately 620 of the donors relied on high-throughput TCR beta sequencing. On average, around 200,000 unique TCR beta nucleotide sequences were sequenced per donor among roughly 430 genotyped donors of the cohort, with 15% to 20% of those sequences being non-productive. Rather than using new phenotypic data, the later analysis identified candidate immune exposures from TCR beta sequences and from how often those sequences occurred across donors. The study used immunosequencing to profile the T cell repertoires of approximately 650 subjects and linked those repertoires to cytomegalovirus serostatus. In a later analysis, previously published TCR beta repertoires from 666 donors were re-analyzed and high-resolution HLA genotyping was added so that TCR occurrence patterns could be studied. To predict cytomegalovirus infection status, the study brought together high-throughput TCR immunosequencing, statistical association of individual TCRs with disease status, and machine learning. Among the roughly 410 genotyped donors, about 85% belonged to the genetic ancestry cluster associated with self-reported Caucasian donors. Every repertoire in the discovery cohort had been generated on one and the same sequencing platform. HLA typing covered class I and class II loci at four-digit resolution. Overall study outcomes, separate from this receptor: In a later analysis, TCR association rates were found to vary across HLA loci, with the most associated TCRs seen for DRB1 alleles and the fewest for HLA-C alleles. Cytomegalovirus status was reported to be diagnosed by the classifier with high specificity and sensitivity in both the original and validation cohorts. An earlier analysis of approximately 500 of the donors showed that most TCR beta V segments appeared in productive rearrangements either about 90% or about 30% of the time, which broadly matched IMGT annotations. V-gene and J-gene trimming of TCR beta chains was associated with a missense DCLRE1C variant in a later genetic analysis, and the association was replicated in an independent cohort. In a later genetic analysis, fewer N-insertions in productive TCRs were reported among donors in an Asian-associated ancestry cluster than the approximately 630-donor mean. The authors suggested that the approach could potentially be generalized to other disease states and immunological phenotypes. A later analysis associated 15,000 or so TCR beta sequences with specific HLA alleles at a false discovery rate of 0.05. Some 16 rarely observed V segments, including chromosome 9 orphons, were excluded from the earlier analysis of several hundred of the donors because counts were too low. Roughly uniform sequencing depth across donors was assumed in presence/absence analyses, although this assumption may not hold. CMV serostatus was the only immune exposure information available for the cohort. Most TCR sequences were seen in very few donors, while some public TCRs were found in many individuals. A later analysis reported that several top co-occurrence clusters appeared linked to parvovirus B19, influenza, CMV and Epstein-Barr virus. A further reported finding was that TCR beta sequences accurately predicted the HLA-A and HLA-B alleles for most subjects in the first cohort. A group of highly shared sequence variants was considered likely to be a technical artifact of the sequencing pipeline. A few of the identified cytomegalovirus-associated TCR beta chains were confirmed in vitro to be specific for cytomegalovirus antigens. HLA typing was unavailable for some donors at each locus, so association tests used only the typed subset. When HLA alleles, especially DR and DQ, strongly co-occurred, TCR associations were difficult to assign to individual alleles. Most CMV-associated TCR beta chains appeared to be HLA-restricted in a later analysis, and the HLA associations seemed to be driven largely by CMV exposure. A later analysis found that HLA-associated TCR beta chains were more clonally expanded and had lower generation probabilities than equally common non-associated chains. In the study, some 180 TCR beta chains were listed as associated with cytomegalovirus. Linkage disequilibrium might explain the correlated functional status among segregating V segments, but an unknown experimental factor could not be excluded. The cohort was sequenced for TCR beta chains only, and without alpha or paired-chain data the features that could be detected were limited.

Libraries were built with the immunoSEQ multiplex PCR assay. The multiplex PCR relied on a mix of 60 forward primers for TCR Vbeta segments and 13 reverse primers for TCR Jbeta segments. A multiplex PCR assay on genomic DNA amplified the CDR3 region of rearranged TCR beta genes. The Illumina HiSeq System was used to sequence the amplified TCR beta libraries as 87-base-pair reads. On the authors' methods: In a later analysis, some 80 million unique TCR beta chains were counted across the 666 repertoires, and around 10 million of these chains were shared by at least two donors. Raw reads were error-corrected and collapsed into unique sequences with a nearest-neighbor algorithm that merged closely related sequences to remove PCR and sequencing errors. CDR3 sequences were aligned to IMGT reference sequences to assign V, D and J gene segments. For a sequence to be retained, a match of at least six nucleotides was required to both a V gene segment and a J gene segment. A rearrangement was called productive if the CDR3 had no stop codons and remained in frame with V and J, and every other rearrangement was called non-productive. CDR3 was defined by IMGT convention, running from the second conserved V-encoded cysteine to the conserved J-encoded phenylalanine. In an earlier analysis of roughly 580 of the donors, sequences lacking an unambiguous match to a single V gene segment were excluded. An earlier analysis of around 600 of the donors classified V segments as functional when productive rearrangements were above 56.7% and as segregating when the standard deviation between donors was above 5%. To diagnose cytomegalovirus status from the catalog of TCR beta chain sequences, a statistical classification framework was built. A later analysis assigned V and J genes by comparing TCR nucleotide sequences with IMGT/GENE-DB human TR gene sequences. The TCRdist pipeline was used in a later analysis to assign CDR3 sequences and most-parsimonious VDJ recombination scenarios. In a later analysis, each TCR beta chain was defined by its CDR3 amino acid sequence together with its V-gene family, and reads lacking a unique V-gene family were excluded. In a later analysis, fewer than 600 highly shared, low-generation-probability nucleotide sequences were removed to address suspected cross-contamination and a sequencing artifact. A later analysis calculated a clonal expansion index for each public chain from normalized within-repertoire ranks of inferred template counts. Generation probabilities in a later analysis came from a VDJ recombination model fitted to out-of-frame rearrangements, and those results were checked against IGoR. A later analysis scored TCR-TCR, TCR-HLA and TCR-CMV co-occurrence with hypergeometric tests, applying a repertoire-size bias correction to TCR pairs. False discovery rates were estimated in a later analysis by permuting HLA or CMV assignments 20 times. In a later analysis, co-occurring TCRs were grouped with DBSCAN, and TCRdist sequence similarity was added when clustering was performed within HLA-allele-positive subsets. Co-occurrence clustering excluded repertoires with fewer than 30,000 or more than 120,000 public chains, plus five with anomalous nucleotide sharing. TCRdb mirrors the immuneACCESS table, restricted to in-frame sequences. Some clones are absent from its copies; in checked studies, under half trace to an unresolved V gene, and the reason for the others is unknown. D and trimming were read from the DNA, whereas the V and J calls and clone size are those reported in that table. For this sample the table gives more than 95,000 clones, of which 70% to 80% were detected only once. The ten largest clonotypes hold 1.5% to 2% of the sample.

The cohort consisted of fewer than 700 healthy bone marrow donors. All cohort members were sampled while nominally healthy, although unrecorded immune exposures were likely present. The donor tested CMV seronegative and was one of the 352 seronegative cohort members. A peripheral blood sample was provided by each donor, and peripheral blood mononuclear cells were used for TCR beta sequencing. Genomic DNA extraction from the blood cell samples was performed with the Qiagen DNeasy Blood Extraction Kit. On this clone itself: This clone's antigen is unknown. No base qualities exist here, and no much larger clone lies one base off it.

The source material was PBMCs. The sequence derives from a woman younger than 35 in good health and CMV-seronegative.

The CDR3 protein: CAWSSGQGAEQYF. The base sequence is TGTGCCTGGAGTTCCGGGCAGGGGGCCGAGCAGTACTTC. The chain is encoded by TRBV30 joined to TRBJ2-7, with 8 middle bases fitting TRBD1. The CDR3 covers 13 residues, taking in both the cysteine and the phenylalanine. Only the CDR3 portion is preserved as DNA: 39 bases, with reading frame beginning at the first base. Unmatched junction bases come to 6, with V trimmed by 2 bases and J by 6 bases. The germline V gene (reference sequence) supplies CDR1 GTSNPN and CDR2 SVGIG. The CDR3, completed at both ends by the reference TRBV30 and TRBJ2-7 genes, gives the full variable domain SQTIHQWPATLVQPVGSPLSLECTVEGTSNPNLYWYRQAAGRGLQLLFYSVGIGQISSEVPQNLSASRPQDRQFILSSKKLLLSDSGFYLCAWSSGQGAEQYFGPGTRLTVT.